These 4 T cell receptor beta chains originate from one sample sequenced in a study of cytomegalovirus exposure and HLA in healthy donors. Some clones are missing from TCRdb's copy, which holds only in-frame ones; the method was immunoSEQ multiplex PCR. The sample contains around 60,000 clones, over 85% of which appear only once. Sequencing was carried out using PBMCs. These receptors were collected from a man in his late teens or twenties in good health and CMV-seropositive.

The chain combines TRBV5-8 with TRBJ2-3; 7 nucleotides agree with TRBD1. V shed 1 base and J 4 bases; nucleotides not matched to a gene: 15. This CDR3 comprises 18 residues. Germline CDR1 reads SGHTS; CDR2 reads YDEGEE. The DNA of the CDR3 is TGTGCCAGCAGCTTGATAGAACAGGGGATCGGATATTCAGATACGCAGTATTTT. This encodes CASSLIEQGIGYSDTQYF.

The CDR3 nucleotides read TGTGCCAGCAGTGACTTTTTACTAGCGGGAAGGGACGGGGAGACCCAGTACTTC. It is translated as CASSDFLLAGRDGETQYF. This rearrangement joins TRBV2 to TRBJ2-5; 10 bases align to TRBD2. The CDR3 consists of 18 residues. The J segment lost 5 bases and the V segment lost 3 bases, leaving 15 bases of the junction unmatched. The germline CDR1 and CDR2 sequences are SNHLY and FYNNEI.

This CDR3 reads CASRLYVQGAVGKNIQYF. The CDR3 DNA reads as TGCGCCAGCAGGCTATACGTTCAGGGGGCCGTTGGCAAAAACATTCAGTACTTC. The V gene is TRBV5-1, the J gene TRBJ2-4; 8 bases map to TRBD1. Germline assignment: CDR1 SGHRS and CDR2 YFSETQ. The CDR3 is 18 residues long. V lost 5 bases to trimming and J lost 3 bases; unmatched junction nucleotides: 16.

The J gene is TRBJ2-7, the V gene TRBV7-9, with D perhaps TRBD2 (6 bases). V was shortened by 4 bases and J by 3 bases, with 19 bases between the two germline ends. The CDR3 runs to 16 residues. From germline, CDR1 is SEHNR and CDR2 FQNEAQ (reference sequence). For the CDR3, the DNA is TGTGCCAGCAGCTACTTTCGCGGGGCCGGCTACTACGAGCAGTACTTC. Its translation: CASSYFRGAGYYEQYF.